These 21 T cell receptor beta chains came from one sample sequenced in a study of cytomegalovirus exposure and HLA in healthy donors. Both 60 Vbeta primers and 13 Jbeta primers went into the PCR. Libraries were prepared by immunoSEQ multiplex PCR; TCRdb keeps only in-frame clonotypes and omits some of them. The sample consists of 95,000 to 150,000 clones, 70% to 80% of them appearing once. Sequencing was carried out using PBMCs. The receptors were sampled from a woman aged 50 to 65 in good health and CMV-seropositive.

The chain uses TRBV6-1 and TRBJ2-3; D perhaps matches TRBD1 (5 bases). The V and J ends lost 3 bases and 8 bases respectively, with 18 bases between them. CDR3 length equals 15 residues. Per the germline V gene, CDR1 is MNHNS and CDR2 is SASEGT. CDR3 in amino acids: CASSEQGTALSTQYF. The CDR3 bases are TGTGCCAGCAGTGAGCAGGGCACAGCCTTAAGTACGCAGTATTTT.

This sequence joins TRBV18 and TRBJ1-5; 10 bases are shared with TRBD1. Germline CDR1 KGHSH, CDR2 LQKENI. After removal of 8 bases from V and 5 bases from J, the junction contained 3 bases not matched to a gene. This CDR3 region has 13 residues. The chain's CDR3 is CASRGTGDQPQHF. The CDR3 region has the DNA TGTGCCAGCAGAGGGACAGGGGATCAGCCCCAGCATTTT.

The chain couples TRBV5-1 to TRBJ2-2; 7 nucleotides agree with TRBD2. The germline gives CDR1 SGHRS, CDR2 YFSETQ. V gave up 9 bases and J gave up 3 bases; unmatched junction bases: 14. The CDR3 runs 16 residues. CDR3 DNA sequence: TGCGCCACCCACCGCGGGGCGGGAGACGACACCGGGGAGCTGTTTTTT. Translation gives CATHRGAGDDTGELFF.

The chain has TRBV6-6 and TRBJ1-3; 8 nucleotides align to TRBD1. CDR3 length: 15 amino acids. Per the germline V gene, CDR1 is MNHNY and CDR2 is SVGAGI (reference sequence). V shed 2 bases, J shed 3 bases, and the junction held 3 bases outside the gene matches. CDR3 sequence (DNA): TGTGCCAGCAGTTACGACAGGGGAGGTGGAAACACCATATATTTT. This sequence encodes CASSYDRGGGNTIYF.

The chain is built from TRBV10-2 and TRBJ2-5; 7 bases align to TRBD1. The ends lost 4 bases at V and 4 bases at J; junction bases unmatched: 6. CDR1 and CDR2 from the germline V gene are WSHSY and SAAADI. The CDR3 runs 14 residues. CDR3 sequence: CASSVRPGGETQYF. The CDR3 DNA reads as TGCGCCAGCAGTGTGAGGCCAGGGGGAGAGACCCAGTACTTC.

Only one count was recorded for this clone. The chain employs TRBV7-3 and TRBJ2-2; D is perhaps TRBD1 (6 bases). This CDR3 region has 16 residues. CDR1 and CDR2 (germline): SGHTA, FQGTGA. Trimming stripped 5 bases from V and 2 bases from J, with 15 bases between. The CDR3 here is CASSLQGTPNTGELFF. The DNA of the CDR3 is TGTGCCAGCAGCCTTCAAGGGACACCAAACACCGGGGAGCTGTTTTTT.

The chain couples TRBV6-4 to TRBJ1-1; 8 positions agree with TRBD1. CDR3 length equals 13 residues. Germline V lookup: CDR1 MRHNA, CDR2 SNTAGT. The J segment lost 3 bases and the V segment lost 11 bases, leaving 8 bases of the junction unmatched. The CDR3 protein is CARYRGNDTEAFF. Here the CDR3 DNA reads TGTGCCCGATACAGGGGGAACGACACTGAAGCTTTCTTT.

The V gene is TRBV6-5, the J gene TRBJ2-3; 12 bases fit TRBD2. The CDR3 sequence is 14 residues long. Germline assignment: CDR1 MNHEY and CDR2 SVGAGI. V dropped 6 bases and J dropped 6; count of bases not matched to a gene: 4. The CDR3 sequence is CASSRGLAGDTQYF. In DNA form, the CDR3 reads TGTGCCAGCAGCCGCGGACTAGCGGGGGATACGCAGTATTTT.

The chain is built from TRBV23-1 and TRBJ2-2, with D possibly being TRBD2 (5 bases). TRBV23-1 is placed among ORFs of uncertain function. Trimming cost V 5 bases and J 5 bases, with 12 bases left between them. The CDR3 sequence is 14 residues long. For the CDR3, the DNA is TGCGCCAGCAGTTGGCGGTGGGAGACCGGGGAGCTGTTTTTT. Translating it yields CASSWRWETGELFF.

The rearrangement links TRBV7-2 to TRBJ1-2, with 7 positions matching TRBD1. The J segment lost 4 bases and the V segment lost 6 bases, leaving 11 bases of the junction unmatched. The CDR3 loop spans 15 amino acids. The V gene's germline CDR1 is SGHTA and CDR2 FQGNSA. The CDR3 reads CASRRDRLMGYGYTF. CDR3 DNA: TGTGCCAGCAGACGGGACAGACTGATGGGCTATGGCTACACCTTC. Drawing the rest from reference TRBV7-2 and TRBJ1-2, the complete variable domain is GAGVSQSPSNKVTEKGKDVELRCDPISGHTALYWYRQSLGQGLEFLIYFQGNSAPDKSGLPSDRFSAERTGGSVSTLTIQRTQQEDSAVYLCASRRDRLMGYGYTFGSGTRLTVV.

The rearrangement joins TRBV30 to TRBJ2-3; tentatively, D is TRBD1 (5 bases). Germline CDR1 and CDR2: GTSNPN and SVGIG (reference sequence). Trimming removed 3 bases at V and 3 bases at J, with 13 bases between. The length of the CDR3 is 14 residues. CDR3 coding DNA: TGTGCCTGGAGCTCCCTTAGGGGAACAGATACGCAGTATTTT. Translating gives CAWSSLRGTDTQYF.

The gene calls are TRBV18 and TRBJ1-1, with 8 bases lining up with TRBD1. The CDR3 is 15 amino acids. Per the germline V gene, CDR1 is KGHSH and CDR2 is LQKENI. The J segment lost 6 bases and the V segment lost 7 bases, leaving 13 bases of the junction unmatched. CDR3 amino acids: CASYPRKSRGPEAFF. CDR3 in DNA: TGTGCCAGCTACCCCCGCAAATCCAGGGGGCCTGAAGCTTTCTTT. The whole variable domain, filled in from reference TRBV18 and TRBJ1-1, reads NAGVMQNPRHLVRRRGQEARLRCSPMKGHSHVYWYRQLPEEGLKFMVYLQKENIIDESGMPKERFSAEFPKEGPSILRIQQVVRGDSAAYFCASYPRKSRGPEAFFGQGTRLTVV.

The rearrangement links TRBV4-2 to TRBJ2-1, with 13 bases lining up with TRBD2. The CDR3 loop spans 17 amino acids. Germline CDR1 is LGHNA and CDR2 is YNFKEQ. Trimming cost V 2 bases and J 8 bases; bases outside gene matches: 9. CDR3: CASSQTQTSGRTYEQFF. The CDR3 coding sequence is TGTGCCAGCAGCCAAACCCAGACTAGCGGGAGGACATATGAGCAGTTCTTC.

This chain joins TRBV6-5 and TRBJ2-7; 7 bases line up with TRBD1. The J segment lost 2 bases and the V segment lost 2 bases, leaving 6 bases of the junction unmatched. Looked up from germline, CDR1 is MNHEY and CDR2 is SVGAGI. CDR3 length equals 15 residues. CDR3 DNA: TGTGCCAGCAGTTACATACAGGGGCCTACCTACGAGCAGTACTTC. This translates into CASSYIQGPTYEQYF.

Of note for this clone: The same CDR3 is also encoded by other DNA sequences in this sample. This rearrangement joins TRBV5-1 to TRBJ2-5, with a weak D call TRBD2 (6 bases). CDR1 and CDR2 (germline): SGHRS, YFSETQ. Trimming removed 3 bases from V and 2 bases from J, with 14 bases in between. The CDR3 has 15 residues. This CDR3 reads CASSSAGGTQETQYF. The CDR3 DNA follows: TGCGCCAGCAGCTCTGCGGGTGGGACTCAAGAGACCCAGTACTTC.

The chain employs TRBV6-1 and TRBJ2-5; 12 bases are shared with TRBD2. V shed 6 bases, J shed 5 bases, and the junction held 7 bases outside the gene matches. This CDR3 is built from 15 residues. Germline V lookup: CDR1 MNHNS, CDR2 SASEGT. CDR3 residues: CASSTTSGSRETQYF. CDR3 DNA sequence: TGTGCCAGCAGCACGACTAGCGGGAGTCGGGAGACCCAGTACTTC.

This chain uses TRBV5-1 with TRBJ2-2, with 9 nucleotides matching TRBD1. The CDR3 spans 16 residues. The V gene's germline CDR1 is SGHRS and CDR2 YFSETQ. V lost 4 bases to trimming and J lost 0 bases; unmatched junction nucleotides: 4. For the CDR3, the DNA is TGCGCCAGCAGCGGTCGGGACAGGGCGAACACCGGGGAGCTGTTTTTT. This translates into CASSGRDRANTGELFF. The whole variable domain, remainder taken from reference TRBV5-1 and TRBJ2-2, is KAGVTQTPRYLIKTRGQQVTLSCSPISGHRSVSWYQQTPGQGLQFLFEYFSETQRNKGNFPGRFSGRQFSNSRSEMNVSTLELGDSALYLCASSGRDRANTGELFFGEGSRLTVL.

The genes are TRBV5-4 and TRBJ2-5, with a weak D call TRBD2 (6 bases). V lost 2 bases and J 1 base, leaving 12 bases between the germline ends. Germline V CDR1 and CDR2: SGHNT, YYREEE (reference sequence). CDR3 length: 15 amino acids. CDR3 sequence: CASSFLGLRQETQYF. The CDR3 DNA is TGTGCCAGCAGCTTCCTTGGACTACGCCAAGAGACCCAGTACTTC.

Points on this clone: Other DNA variants within this sample encode the same CDR3. The chain joins TRBV5-4 to TRBJ2-1, with 13 bases that match TRBD2. This CDR3 is built from 16 residues. The germline gives CDR1 SGHNT, CDR2 YYREEE (reference sequence). V was clipped by 0 bases and J by 7 bases; unmatched bases: 4. The CDR3 sequence is CASSLGGTSGTNEQFF. CDR3 in DNA: TGTGCCAGCAGCTTGGGGGGGACTAGCGGGACAAATGAGCAGTTCTTC.

DNA for the CDR3: TGTGCCAGCAGTTGGGCTTACGAGCAGTACTTC. Encoded protein: CASSWAYEQYF. V gene TRBV5-8 combines with J gene TRBJ2-7; D is unresolved. The ends were cut back, 5 bases at V and 4 bases at J, with 7 bases in the middle. Per the germline V gene, CDR1 is SGHTS and CDR2 is YDEGEE. CDR3 length: 11 amino acids.

The CDR3 nucleotides are TGTGCCAGCAGTGGGGGACAGGGGAATCGTGGCTACACCTTC. It encodes CASSGGQGNRGYTF. The chain carries TRBV2 and TRBJ1-2, with 10 bases fitting TRBD1. The length of the CDR3 is 14 residues. CDR1 is SNHLY, CDR2 FYNNEI, per germline. The V gene end was trimmed by 4 bases and the J gene end by 7 bases; junction bases not matched to a gene: 6.